Listed here are 9 T cell receptor beta chains from one sample, sequenced in a study of control samples from healthy donors and cancer patients. Generated by immunoSEQ multiplex PCR, the TCRdb table keeps only in-frame clones and is missing some. The sample records 100,000 or so clones, roughly three quarters being singletons. The sample was blood. The receptors come from a woman aged 25 to 39 in good health.

The J gene is TRBJ1-1, the V gene TRBV9; D is ambiguous. This CDR3 comprises 14 residues. The V end lost 0 bases, the J end lost 5 bases, and 11 bases lay between the germline ends. Germline V gene lookup returns CDR1 SGDLS and CDR2 YYNGEE. The DNA of the CDR3 is TGTGCCAGCAGCGTAGAAACAGAAGGGACTGAAGCTTTCTTT. As protein: CASSVETEGTEAFF.

The chain couples TRBV19 to TRBJ2-5; no reliable D call. Deletions cut 2 bases from V and 3 bases from J, with 4 bases between. From germline, CDR1 is LNHDA and CDR2 SQIVND (reference sequence). This CDR3 has 12 residues. Here the CDR3 DNA reads TGTGCCAGTAGTATACCAGAAGAGACCCAGTACTTC. Residues: CASSIPEETQYF.

This clone was found a few times. The J gene is TRBJ2-7, the V gene TRBV3-1 (or the pseudogene TRBV3-2); either TRBD1 or TRBD2 may fit D (5 bases each). The CDR3 sequence is 14 residues long. Trimming cost V 8 bases and J 4 bases, with 18 bases left between them. Germline V lookup: CDR1 LGHDT, CDR2 YNNKEL (reference sequence). The CDR3 DNA sequence: TGTGCCAGCTCCCGGGACCAAGGAAGGTACGAGCAGTACTTC. It encodes CASSRDQGRYEQYF.

The chain uses TRBV12-5 and TRBJ1-1, with 10 positions matching TRBD1. This CDR3 is 20 amino acids long. Germline V gene data show CDR1 as LGHNT and CDR2 as FRNRAP. The J segment lost 1 base and the V segment lost 4 bases, leaving 18 bases of the junction unmatched. The CDR3 is CASGSLKGTGAGSENTEAFF. The CDR3 bases are TGTGCTAGTGGTTCCCTGAAAGGGACAGGGGCCGGGTCAGAGAACACTGAAGCTTTCTTT.

This clone occurred once. This sequence joins TRBV21-1 and TRBJ2-7; the table's D call of TRBD1 was not tested on the DNA. TRBV21-1 is reported as a pseudogene. The CDR3 extends over 12 amino acids. This CDR3 reads CASSRTEYEQYF. The CDR3 bases are TGTGCCAGCAGCAGGACAGAGTACGAGCAGTACTTC.

V gene TRBV6-5 combines with J gene TRBJ1-2; TRBD1 is a possible D gene (6 bases). The CDR3 is 15 amino acids. The ends were cut back, 5 bases at V and 8 bases at J, with 21 bases in the middle. Germline lookup yields CDR1 MNHEY and CDR2 SVGAGI. As DNA, the CDR3 is TGTGCCAGCAGTCCCTTACGGACAGCTCGGTACGGCTACACCTTC. This gives the protein CASSPLRTARYGYTF.

The chain has TRBV6-5 and TRBJ1-2; a weak D match, TRBD1 (6 bases). V was pared by 5 bases and J by 1 base, with 14 bases between. The germline CDR1 and CDR2 sequences are MNHEY and SVGAGI. This CDR3 is 15 amino acids long. The CDR3 region has the DNA TGTGCCAGCAGTCCCCCGGACAGAGTTAACTATGGCTACACCTTC. Amino acid sequence: CASSPPDRVNYGYTF.

The rearrangement uses TRBV2 and TRBJ1-2, with D perhaps TRBD1 (6 bases). Germline V gives CDR1 SNHLY, CDR2 FYNNEI. The CDR3 totals 14 residues. Here the CDR3 DNA reads TGTACGAGGGGGGATAGTAAGAAGGACTATGGCTACACCTTC. Translating it yields CTRGDSKKDYGYTF.

The chain has TRBV5-6 and TRBJ2-1; D gene ambiguous. Trimming left V 4 bases short and J 6 bases short, with 14 bases between. Germline CDR1 and CDR2: SGHDT and YYEEEE. The CDR3 contains 14 residues. For the CDR3, the DNA is TGTGCCAGCAGCCCCGGAGTGGTGTTCAATGAGCAGTTCTTC. Translated: CASSPGVVFNEQFF.